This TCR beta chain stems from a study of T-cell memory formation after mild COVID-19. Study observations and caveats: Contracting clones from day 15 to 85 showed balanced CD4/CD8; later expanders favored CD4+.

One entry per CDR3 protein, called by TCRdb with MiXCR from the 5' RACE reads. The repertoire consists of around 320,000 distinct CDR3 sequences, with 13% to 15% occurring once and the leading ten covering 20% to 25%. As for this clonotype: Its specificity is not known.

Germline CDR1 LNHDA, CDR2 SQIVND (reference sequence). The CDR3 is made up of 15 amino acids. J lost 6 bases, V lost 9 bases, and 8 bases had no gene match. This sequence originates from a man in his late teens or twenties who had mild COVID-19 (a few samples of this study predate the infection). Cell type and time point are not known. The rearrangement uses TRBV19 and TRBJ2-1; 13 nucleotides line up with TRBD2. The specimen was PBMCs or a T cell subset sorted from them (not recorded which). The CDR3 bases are TGTGCCAGCATATTGACTAGCGGGGGGCCCAATGAGCAGTTCTTC. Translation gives CASILTSGGPNEQFF.